Listed below are T cell receptor beta chains from one sample, sequenced in a study of beta chain features in type 1 diabetes. Measured with immunoSEQ multiplex PCR; TCRdb has only the in-frame clones, and not every one. The sample shows around 400,000 clones, over 9.5% of them seen only once. Sequencing was performed on naive CD4+ T cells from blood. These receptors were collected from a man between 18 and 29 years old in good health. Both conserved end residues are part of each CDR3. Each record gives: J gene, V gene, D gene, clone size, CDR3 protein, CDR3 DNA. A D gene is named only where the DNA matches it firmly. Only some rows state a clone size, as once, few, many or a class for expanded clones.

J gene: TRBJ2-1; V gene: TRBV6-5; D gene: -; clone size: few; CDR3 protein: CASMTGYNEQFF; CDR3 DNA: TGTGCCAGCATGACGGGTTACAATGAGCAGTTCTTC
J gene: TRBJ1-1; V gene: TRBV7-9; D gene: TRBD1; clone size: -; CDR3 protein: CASSVTGGMNTEAFF; CDR3 DNA: TGTGCCAGCAGCGTTACAGGGGGCATGAACACTGAAGCTTTCTTT
J gene: TRBJ2-3; V gene: TRBV5-1; D gene: TRBD1; clone size: -; CDR3 protein: CASSSGQGAADTQYF; CDR3 DNA: TGCGCCAGCAGCTCGGGACAGGGGGCGGCAGATACGCAGTATTTT
J gene: TRBJ1-1; V gene: TRBV7-2; D gene: TRBD1; clone size: -; CDR3 protein: CASSLVPGQLNTEAFF; CDR3 DNA: TGTGCCAGCAGCTTAGTCCCGGGACAGCTGAACACTGAAGCTTTCTTT
J gene: TRBJ2-1; V gene: TRBV7-9; D gene: -; clone size: few; CDR3 protein: CASSFISEGEQFF; CDR3 DNA: TGTGCCAGCAGCTTCATTAGCGAGGGCGAGCAGTTCTTC
J gene: TRBJ2-7; V gene: TRBV7-2; D gene: TRBD2; clone size: few; CDR3 protein: CASSLRTSGVSDEQYF; CDR3 DNA: TGTGCCAGCAGCCTGAGGACTAGCGGGGTTAGCGACGAGCAGTACTTC
J gene: TRBJ1-2; V gene: TRBV2; D gene: TRBD1; clone size: few; CDR3 protein: CASSEADRGPSYGYTF; CDR3 DNA: TGTGCCAGCAGTGAAGCGGACAGGGGGCCCTCGTATGGCTACACCTTC
J gene: TRBJ1-4; V gene: TRBV4-1; D gene: -; clone size: -; CDR3 protein: CASSLRGVAGRLNEKLFF; CDR3 DNA: TGCGCCAGCAGCCTCCGGGGGGTGGCAGGGCGCCTTAATGAAAAACTGTTTTTT
J gene: TRBJ2-1; V gene: TRBV5-4; D gene: -; clone size: -; CDR3 protein: CASSSGQRSYNEQFF; CDR3 DNA: TGTGCCAGCAGCTCGGGACAAAGATCCTACAATGAGCAGTTCTTC
J gene: TRBJ1-1; V gene: TRBV28; D gene: -; clone size: -; CDR3 protein: CASTLIPGLNTEAFF; CDR3 DNA: TGTGCCAGCACCCTTATCCCAGGGCTGAACACTGAAGCTTTCTTT
J gene: TRBJ2-1; V gene: TRBV18; D gene: TRBD1; clone size: few; CDR3 protein: CASSPRGRTGAHEQFF; CDR3 DNA: TGTGCCAGCTCACCGAGAGGCCGGACAGGGGCTCATGAGCAGTTCTTC
J gene: TRBJ2-5; V gene: TRBV5-6; D gene: -; clone size: -; CDR3 protein: CASTLRSGLLGYQETQYF; CDR3 DNA: TGTGCCAGCACCCTCCGCTCAGGACTCTTGGGGTACCAAGAGACCCAGTACTTC
J gene: TRBJ1-1; V gene: TRBV11-1; D gene: -; clone size: few; CDR3 protein: CASSLRTEAFF; CDR3 DNA: TGTGCCAGCAGCTTACGGACTGAAGCTTTCTTT
J gene: TRBJ2-7; V gene: TRBV21-1; D gene: -; clone size: -; CDR3 protein: CASSKERSYEQYF; CDR3 DNA: TGTGCCAGCAGCAAAGAACGGTCCTACGAGCAGTACTTC
J gene: TRBJ2-7; V gene: TRBV4-3; D gene: -; clone size: few; CDR3 protein: CASSQDRGYYEQYF; CDR3 DNA: TGCGCCAGCAGCCAAGACAGGGGATACTACGAGCAGTACTTC
J gene: TRBJ2-1; V gene: TRBV30; D gene: TRBD2; clone size: few; CDR3 protein: CAWSPYRGLAGTSRYNEQFF; CDR3 DNA: TGTGCCTGGAGTCCATACAGGGGACTAGCGGGAACGAGTAGGTACAATGAGCAGTTCTTC
J gene: TRBJ1-5; V gene: TRBV18; D gene: TRBD1; clone size: few; CDR3 protein: CASSTGQALSNQPQHF; CDR3 DNA: TGTGCCAGCTCAACCGGACAGGCCCTTAGCAATCAGCCCCAGCATTTT
J gene: TRBJ2-7; V gene: TRBV6-4; D gene: TRBD1; clone size: few; CDR3 protein: CASLPRDRLPYEQYF; CDR3 DNA: TGTGCCAGCTTACCCCGGGACAGGTTACCCTACGAGCAGTACTTC
J gene: TRBJ1-2; V gene: TRBV4-3; D gene: -; clone size: few; CDR3 protein: CASSLETETFYGYTF; CDR3 DNA: TGCGCCAGCAGCCTAGAGACAGAGACCTTCTATGGCTACACCTTC
J gene: TRBJ2-1; V gene: TRBV5-1; D gene: TRBD1; clone size: -; CDR3 protein: CASSLVRTGGFVEQFF; CDR3 DNA: TGCGCCAGCAGCTTGGTTAGGACAGGGGGATTCGTTGAGCAGTTCTTC